The 27 T cell receptor beta chains below come from one sample, sequenced in a study of shared clonotypes between healthy human individuals. Some clones are missing from TCRdb's copy, which holds only in-frame ones; the method was immunoSEQ multiplex PCR. Of roughly 2.5 million clones listed, 85% to 95% are singletons. The material sequenced was naive CD4+ T cells sorted from blood. Stated subset: CD45RA+ positively selected. The receptors shown here come from a man younger than 35 in good health.

J is TRBJ2-2 and V is TRBV7-9, with 8 bases aligning to TRBD2. The V segment lost 8 bases and the J segment 6 bases; nucleotides outside the gene matches: 11. From germline, CDR1 is SEHNR and CDR2 FQNEAQ (reference sequence). The CDR3 runs to 15 residues. In nucleotides, the CDR3 is TGTGCCAGCTCAAAGGTAGCGGGATCTTCCGGGGAGCTGTTTTTT. This sequence encodes CASSKVAGSSGELFF.

This chain connects TRBV7-9 to TRBJ2-5; no firm D call. Trimming took 3 bases from V and 7 from J, leaving 15 bases between them. Germline values: CDR1 SEHNR, CDR2 FQNEAQ (reference sequence). This CDR3 has 14 residues. CDR3 residues: CASSFEVTPGTQYF. CDR3 bases: TGTGCCAGCAGCTTCGAAGTGACACCCGGGACCCAGTACTTC.

This clone was observed a single time. The chain has TRBV18 and TRBJ2-7; TRBD1 matches at 7 bases. Germline V gene sequence: CDR1 KGHSH, CDR2 LQKENI. V lost 6 bases to trimming and J lost 6 bases; unmatched junction nucleotides: 14. CDR3 size: 15 residues. This CDR3 is CASSPGQRSFGEQYF. Written as DNA, the CDR3 is TGTGCCAGCTCCCCGGGACAGAGGTCGTTCGGCGAGCAGTACTTC.

This clone appeared once. The chain employs TRBV7-9 and TRBJ1-6; D is unresolved. This CDR3 contains 16 residues. Germline lookup yields CDR1 SEHNR and CDR2 FQNEAQ (reference sequence). V was clipped by 1 base and J by 6 bases, with 13 bases between them. Here the CDR3 DNA reads TGTGCCAGCAGCTTAGAGGGAAAGATGCCTAATTCACCCCTCCACTTT. This codes for CASSLEGKMPNSPLHF. Full variable domain (remainder filled in from reference TRBV7-9 and TRBJ1-6): DTGVSQNPRHKITKRGQNVTFRCDPISEHNRLYWYRQTLGQGPEFLTYFQNEAQLEKSRLLSDRFSAERPKGSFSTLEIQRTEQGDSAMYLCASSLEGKMPNSPLHFGNGTRLTVT.

The chain joins TRBV5-1 to TRBJ2-7; weak D call: TRBD2 (5 bases). Germline V gives CDR1 SGHRS, CDR2 YFSETQ. This CDR3 has 15 residues. V dropped 2 bases and J dropped 0 bases, with 12 bases sitting between them. The CDR3 region is CASSLQTGNSYEQYF. The CDR3 DNA is TGCGCCAGCAGCTTACAGACGGGGAACTCCTACGAGCAGTACTTC.

V gene TRBV9 combines with J gene TRBJ1-6, with 8 bases lining up with TRBD1. This CDR3 comprises 16 residues. Germline CDR1 and CDR2: SGDLS and YYNGEE. After removal of 1 base from V and 5 bases from J, the junction contained 5 bases not matched to a gene. CDR3 region: CASSVQGAQDNSPLHF. The CDR3 DNA is TGTGCCAGCAGCGTACAGGGGGCGCAAGATAATTCACCCCTCCACTTT.

This rearrangement joins TRBV6-5 to TRBJ1-1; perhaps TRBD1 as D (5 bases). In germline, CDR1 is MNHEY, CDR2 SVGAGI. The CDR3 has 15 amino acids. Trimming took 9 bases from V and 4 from J, leaving 21 bases between them. The CDR3, as DNA: TGTGCCAGTCGCGGGGACCCTGGCCCGTTCACTGAAGCTTTCTTT. Protein: CASRGDPGPFTEAFF.

The chain carries TRBV18 and TRBJ2-1; 8 bases line up with TRBD2. Germline V lookup: CDR1 KGHSH, CDR2 LQKENI. The CDR3 extends over 13 amino acids. J was trimmed by 9 bases and V by 4 bases; bases with no gene match: 5. The DNA for the CDR3 is TGTGCCAGCTCACACGGGGGGGCTGTTGAGCAGTTCTTC. Amino acid sequence: CASSHGGAVEQFF.

V usage is TRBV6-1 and J usage is TRBJ1-1; TRBD1 matches 7 bases. Germline V gene sequence: CDR1 MNHNS, CDR2 SASEGT. V gave up 6 bases and J gave up 5 bases; unmatched junction bases: 3. This CDR3 is 12 amino acids long. The DNA for the CDR3 is TGTGCCAGCAGCGTACAGGGGACTGAAGCTTTCTTT. Protein product: CASSVQGTEAFF.

V is TRBV11-2 and J is TRBJ2-2; TRBD1 is a possible D gene (6 bases). The CDR3 sequence is 15 residues long. Per germline, CDR1 SGHAT and CDR2 FQNNGV. Trimming removed 3 bases at V and 7 bases at J, with 15 bases between. CDR3 bases: TGTGCCAGCAGCTTCAGTACAGGGTCGAACGGGGAGCTGTTTTTT. Its protein is CASSFSTGSNGELFF.

V and J are TRBV11-2 and TRBJ2-1, with 7 bases fitting TRBD1. The CDR3 is made up of 12 amino acids. J was trimmed by 9 bases and V by 7 bases; bases with no gene match: 6. Per the germline V gene, CDR1 is SGHAT and CDR2 is FQNNGV. In DNA, the CDR3 is TGTGCCAGCACCCGGGACAGACTTGAGCAGTTCTTC. Translating it yields CASTRDRLEQFF.

This clone was detected only once. The chain carries TRBV5-1 and TRBJ1-5, with D uncertain. Germline CDR1 reads SGHRS; CDR2 reads YFSETQ. The V end was cut by 4 bases, the J end by 0 bases, with 11 bases between. The CDR3 spans 15 residues. Here the CDR3 reads CASSPSGNSNQPQHF. The DNA of the CDR3 is TGCGCCAGCAGCCCCTCGGGGAATAGCAATCAGCCCCAGCATTTT.

CDR3 coding DNA: TGTGCCAGCAGTTACCAGACAAGACGCGAAGCTTTCTTT. Amino acids: CASSYQTRREAFF. This chain joins TRBV6-5 and TRBJ1-1; D uncertain. This CDR3 contains 13 residues. Per germline, CDR1 MNHEY and CDR2 SVGAGI. The V end lost 2 bases, the J end lost 8 bases, and 12 bases lay between the germline ends.

The chain carries TRBV30 and TRBJ2-4; D possibly corresponds to TRBD1 (6 bases). The CDR3 contains 15 residues. Trimming shortened V by 2 bases and J by 2 bases, and 13 bases separated the two germline ends. Germline assignment: CDR1 GTSNPN and CDR2 SVGIG (reference sequence). This CDR3 is CAWSMRTGTKNIQYF. CDR3 in DNA: TGTGCCTGGAGTATGAGAACAGGGACCAAAAACATTCAGTACTTC.

The V gene is TRBV23-1, the J gene TRBJ1-5; a weak D match, TRBD1 (5 bases). TRBV23-1 is placed among ORFs of uncertain function. The CDR3 sequence is 13 residues long. Trimming cost V 2 bases and J 8 bases, with 10 bases left between them. CDR3 sequence: CASSQPRGEPQHF. Here the CDR3 DNA reads TGCGCCAGCAGTCAACCGCGAGGGGAGCCCCAGCATTTT.

This chain joins TRBV2 and TRBJ1-5, with TRBD1 matching 7 bases. The CDR3 runs to 16 residues. J lost 1 base, V lost 3 bases, and 6 bases had no gene match. Germline-derived CDR1 and CDR2 are SNHLY and FYNNEI. The CDR3 DNA is TGTGCCAGCAGTGAGAGGGGACAGATAAGCAATCAGCCCCAGCATTTT. Its translation: CASSERGQISNQPQHF.

The chain is built from TRBV23-1 and TRBJ2-5; 7 nucleotides align to TRBD1. Being an ORF, TRBV23-1 has a function that is uncertain. After removal of 2 bases from V and 3 bases from J, the junction contained 18 bases not matched to a gene. The CDR3 consists of 19 residues. DNA for the CDR3: TGCGCCAGCAGTCAACGCCCCCGGACAGGCGTGACCTTTAAAGAGACCCAGTACTTC. It encodes CASSQRPRTGVTFKETQYF.

The CDR3 sequence: CASSPTAGTAGAGELFF. The CDR3 DNA reads as TGTGCCAGCTCGCCCACGGCGGGCACAGCGGGCGCCGGGGAGCTGTTTTTT. The chain employs TRBV18 and TRBJ2-2, with D possibly TRBD2 on 6 matching bases. The CDR3 contains 17 residues. V lost 6 bases and J lost 6, with 23 bases in between. The V gene's germline CDR1 is KGHSH and CDR2 LQKENI.

V and J are TRBV27 and TRBJ2-6, with 8 bases fitting TRBD1. CDR1 is MNHEY and CDR2 is SMNVEV in the germline V gene (reference sequence). The J segment lost 0 bases and the V segment lost 4 bases, leaving 5 bases of the junction unmatched. There are 17 residues in the CDR3. The CDR3 loop reads CASSSGQAGSGANVLTF. DNA for the CDR3: TGTGCCAGCAGTTCGGGACAGGCCGGCTCTGGGGCCAACGTCCTGACTTTC.

The chain joins TRBV10-3 to TRBJ2-1, with D maybe TRBD1 (5 bases). Germline V CDR1 and CDR2: ENHRY, SYGVKD. The germline V and J ends were trimmed by 4 bases and 4 bases, with 14 bases remaining between them. The CDR3 runs 15 residues. As DNA, the CDR3 is TGTGCCATCAGTGGGGGCCCCGACGGGTACAATGAGCAGTTCTTC. Amino acid sequence: CAISGGPDGYNEQFF.

The rearrangement links TRBV6-5 to TRBJ2-7, with D maybe TRBD1 (5 bases). Germline CDR1 MNHEY, CDR2 SVGAGI. Trimming pared 6 bases from V and 7 bases from J, leaving 22 bases between. This CDR3 spans 15 amino acids. CDR3 residues: CASRPRAGSLWEQYF. The CDR3 coding sequence is TGTGCCAGCAGGCCCCGCGCAGGGTCCCTCTGGGAGCAGTACTTC.

This chain links TRBV7-9 with TRBJ2-7, with D possibly matching TRBD2 (5 bases). This CDR3 is 16 amino acids long. V lost 1 base and J 0 bases, leaving 13 bases between the germline ends. Germline lookup yields CDR1 SEHNR and CDR2 FQNEAQ (reference sequence). The CDR3 coding sequence is TGTGCCAGCAGCTTAGGAGGCGGTGAGGGCTCCTACGAGCAGTACTTC. It specifies CASSLGGGEGSYEQYF.

V and J are TRBV19 and TRBJ2-2; 10 bases match TRBD1. CDR1 LNHDA and CDR2 SQIVND come from the germline V gene (reference sequence). J lost 4 bases, V lost 3 bases, and 2 bases had no gene match. The CDR3 has 15 residues. CDR3 sequence (DNA): TGTGCCAGTAGTATTTGGACAGGGGGCACCGGGGAGCTGTTTTTT. Protein sequence: CASSIWTGGTGELFF.

The sample holds a few counts of this clone. The rearrangement joins TRBV2 to TRBJ2-5; D gene uncertain. This CDR3 contains 14 residues. Germline V CDR1 and CDR2: SNHLY, FYNNEI. Trimming shortened V by 0 bases and J by 4 bases, and 9 bases separated the two germline ends. The CDR3 protein is CASSEALMGETQYF. The CDR3 nucleotides read TGTGCCAGCAGTGAAGCGCTTATGGGAGAGACCCAGTACTTC.

V usage is TRBV7-8 and J usage is TRBJ2-4, with D perhaps matching TRBD1 or TRBD2 (6 bases each). Germline V gene data show CDR1 as SGHVS and CDR2 as FQNEAQ. CDR3 length equals 15 residues. With 5 bases removed from V and 3 bases from J, the gap between germline ends came to 14 bases. The CDR3 region is CASSDLGGFKNIQYF. As DNA, the CDR3 is TGTGCCAGCAGCGATCTAGGGGGGTTCAAAAACATTCAGTACTTC.

The rearrangement joins TRBV7-9 to TRBJ2-1, with TRBD2 matching 10 bases. The CDR3 has 14 amino acids. Germline CDR1 SEHNR, CDR2 FQNEAQ (reference sequence). The trim removed 5 bases at V and 6 bases at J, leaving 4 bases unmatched. CDR3 in amino acids: CASSPSGGGNEQFF. The CDR3 DNA follows: TGTGCCAGCAGCCCTAGCGGGGGAGGCAATGAGCAGTTCTTC.

As for this clone: Other nucleotide sequences from this sample produce the same CDR3. The chain links TRBV15 to TRBJ2-7; no firm D call. Deletions cut 5 bases from V and 4 bases from J, with 9 bases between. This CDR3 region has 12 residues. Germline CDR1 is LNHNV and CDR2 is YYDKDF (reference sequence). CDR3 amino acids: CATSRAGYEQYF. The CDR3 bases are TGTGCCACCAGCCGAGCAGGATACGAGCAGTACTTC. Full variable domain (outside the CDR3, taken from reference TRBV15 and TRBJ2-7): DAMVIQNPRYQVTQFGKPVTLSCSQTLNHNVMYWYQQKSSQAPKLLFHYYDKDFNNEADTPDNFQSRRPNTSFCFLDIRSPGLGDTAMYLCATSRAGYEQYFGPGTRLTVT.